This TCR beta chain appears in the sequencing data of a study of blood T cell repertoires in COVID-19. Across the whole study: COVID-19 samples collected from the United States, Italy and Spain covered acute and convalescent phases. PBMCs, B-cell-depleted T cells, or T cells were the source of the cDNA or gDNA that made up the material.

Seattle patients were enrolled while actively infected and followed longitudinally. Authors' methods: Amplified reference gene primers provided the basis for estimating nucleated cell counts. Data came from immunoSEQ multiplex PCR; TCRdb stores just in-frame clones and leaves some out. That table is the source of V, J and clone size, and D and trimming were worked out from the DNA. This sample has 200,000 to 250,000 clones; nearly 90% occur once, and the top ten carry around 17%. The receptor was isolated from a man aged 50 to 60 with COVID-19, enrolled during active disease. The sample consisted of peripheral blood.

The CDR3 nucleotides are TGCGCCAGCAGCTTGGCCGGGGGAGGGAGTCGCTTCGGCTACGAGCAGTACTTC. It translates to CASSLAGGGSRFGYEQYF. The gene calls are TRBV5-1 and TRBJ2-7, with 7 bases identical to TRBD2. Germline V gives CDR1 SGHRS, CDR2 YFSETQ. Trimming removed 0 bases from V and 3 bases from J; junction bases left unmatched: 15. This CDR3 spans 18 amino acids.